The T cell receptor (beta chain) described here comes from a study of cytotoxic CD8 clonotypes in ibrutinib-treated CLL (dated by TCRdb to about 2021). Study-wide context: The cohort had 11 relapsed/refractory and approximately 14 treatment-naive patients; 17 to 18 were IGHV unmutated. Partial responses were observed in roughly 24 patients and complete responses in 2; after a median follow-up of 68 months, remission was maintained in approximately 15 patients and progression was observed in approximately 12. Response samples were taken after a median of around 13 months on treatment, ranging from about 6 to 40 months. Samples averaged approximately 260,000 productive templates and tens of thousands of productive rearrangements. Of the 70 to 100 people in the trial, 26 had longitudinal samples available. Cryopreserved peripheral blood mononuclear cells were collected at three points: before therapy, at response, and at either sustained remission or disease progression. Every sample from remission and from progressive disease was obtained while the patients were still on ibrutinib.

The CDR3 contains 15 residues, cysteine and phenylalanine counted. The read is trimmed to its CDR3 DNA, 45 bases read in frame from base 1. V loses 4 bases of germline sequence and J loses 4 bases, and the interval between the two ends is 17 bases. CDR1 and CDR2, looked up from the germline V gene (reference sequence), are GTSNPN and SVGIG. Findings and caveats that apply to the study as a whole: Public clonotypes were rare and either shrank or stayed stable during treatment, and the rise in clonality at ibrutinib response reflected expansion of private clonotypes. Sampling times were not matched between sustained-remission and progressing patients, and lymph node repertoires were not studied. At ibrutinib response clonality went up, during sustained remission it held steady, and at progression it dropped back toward baseline. At baseline, clonality was higher than in age-matched healthy donors and showed a strong correlation with circulating CD8+ T-cell counts.

The goal of deep resolution MiSeq sequencing was a depth between 1 in 1 million and 1 in 200,000 T cells, and coverage averaged 10x per clonotype. The immunoSEQ hsTCRB Kit was used to generate TCR beta libraries. Under the source paper's analysis protocol: Data were analyzed with ImmunoSEQ Data Assistant and ImmunoSEQ Analyzer, with V, D and J genes assigned per IMGT definitions. Clonality was computed as one minus normalized Shannon entropy of productive rearrangement frequencies, ranging from 0 to 1. Only overrepresented clonotypes making up at least 0.05% of each patient's repertoire were included in the public clonotype analysis. Fewer than 15 repertoires from age-matched healthy donors, obtained from immuneACCESS, served as clonality controls. Entries here come from immuneACCESS through TCRdb and include only in-frame sequences with V and J called. Some clones fail to appear in such tables; in the studies checked, an unresolved V gene covers under half of the shortfall, and the cause of the remainder is unknown. V and J calls and clone size are as listed in that table; D and trimming were resolved from the DNA. This sample comprises approximately 200,000 clones, 72% of them detected only once. Around 15% of the sample is held by the ten biggest clonotypes.

The time point label, read with the paper, signifies: 24 months on ibrutinib. For TCR beta library preparation, around 2 micrograms of genomic DNA were isolated from cryopreserved PBMCs. Longitudinal blood samples from CLL patients receiving ibrutinib monotherapy were subjected to high-throughput TCR beta sequencing. The patients took part in an open-label, single-center phase 2 trial of ibrutinib monotherapy. In the case of this clone: The antigen it binds to is not known. No base qualities exist here, and no much larger clone lies one base off it.

The receptor was isolated from a human donor with chronic lymphocytic leukemia. This sequence uses TRBV30 and TRBJ2-1; the D gene could be TRBD1 or TRBD2, each one agreeing over 6 bases. The input for sequencing was PBMCs, taken after 24 months of ibrutinib treatment. This receptor has the CDR3 CAWKGEREWYNEQFF. The bases are TGTGCCTGGAAGGGGGAACGGGAGTGGTACAATGAGCAGTTCTTC.